The 10 T cell receptor beta chains below all came from one sample that was sequenced in a study of T cells after yellow fever vaccination. MiXCR, run by TCRdb on the 5' RACE reads, gives a single entry per CDR3 protein. The repertoire includes more than 350,000 distinct CDR3 sequences, more than 9% of them detected once, and roughly a sixth sits in the top ten. Sequencing used PBMCs, obtained on the day of the first yellow fever vaccination. All receptors derive from a man aged 18 to 29 who received the YFV17D yellow fever vaccine.

This clonotype has ten or more counts. The chain combines TRBV5-1 with TRBJ2-1; the D call may be TRBD1 or TRBD2 (6 bases each). V lost 3 bases, J lost 8 bases, and 21 bases lay in between. CDR1 and CDR2 (germline): SGHRS, YFSETQ. This CDR3 is built from 16 residues. The CDR3 is CASSSQGGGGLDEQFF. The CDR3 coding sequence is TGCGCCAGCAGCTCTCAGGGAGGTGGGGGCCTCGATGAGCAGTTCTTC.

CDR3: CASGPTDSSGNTIYF. CDR3 DNA: TGTGCCAGCGGCCCGACAGACAGCTCTGGAAACACCATATATTTT. The chain joins TRBV7-9 to TRBJ1-3; the D gene is possibly TRBD1 (5 bases). This CDR3 comprises 15 residues. The germline V gene encodes CDR1 SEHNR and CDR2 FQNEAQ (reference sequence). The V end lost 8 bases, the J end lost 0 bases, and 14 bases lay between the germline ends.

The CDR3 protein is CATTGPTNTEAFF. CDR3 sequence (DNA): TGTGCCACCACGGGACCGACGAACACTGAAGCTTTCTTT. V gene TRBV10-3 combines with J gene TRBJ1-1, with D possibly TRBD1 on 5 matching bases. CDR1 and CDR2 (germline): ENHRY, SYGVKD. Trimming stripped 10 bases from V and 1 base from J, with 13 bases between. CDR3 length equals 13 residues.

This clonotype appeared a few times. This chain uses TRBV11-2 with TRBJ1-6; possible D gene TRBD1, 6 bases. CDR3 length: 14 amino acids. From germline, CDR1 is SGHAT and CDR2 FQNNGV. Trimming removed 5 bases at V and 6 bases at J, with 11 bases between. CDR3 sequence (DNA): TGTGCCAGCAGCGGGGGCTGGGCTAATTCACCCCTCCACTTT. Its protein is CASSGGWANSPLHF.

The chain combines TRBV5-6 with TRBJ2-1; a possible D gene is TRBD1 (6 bases). The germline V gene has CDR1 SGHDT and CDR2 YYEEEE. V lost 5 bases and J lost 0, with 15 bases in between. The CDR3 totals 16 residues. Here the CDR3 reads CASREGGPSSYNEQFF. In nucleotides, the CDR3 is TGTGCCAGCAGGGAAGGGGGTCCAAGCTCCTACAATGAGCAGTTCTTC.

The chain has TRBV12-3 or TRBV12-4 and TRBJ1-1; 9 nucleotides agree with TRBD1. V lost 5 bases and J lost 5; bases outside the gene matches: 12. The CDR3 length is 16 residues. CDR3 residues: CASSRDRADTGTEAFF. DNA of the CDR3: TGTGCCAGCAGTCGGGACAGGGCTGATACAGGAACTGAAGCTTTCTTT.

This clonotype was observed a handful of times. The gene calls are TRBV14 and TRBJ2-1; a weak D match, TRBD2 (6 bases). The germline V and J ends were trimmed by 3 bases and 6 bases, with 12 bases remaining between them. Germline V gene lookup returns CDR1 SGHDN and CDR2 FVKESK. The CDR3 loop spans 14 amino acids. The CDR3 DNA follows: TGTGCCAGCAGCCAGTGGGACTGGACCAATGAGCAGTTCTTC. Translating gives CASSQWDWTNEQFF.

This clonotype appeared a few times. The J gene is TRBJ2-3, the V gene TRBV7-3; D is ambiguous. CDR3 length equals 13 residues. CDR1 and CDR2 (germline): SGHTA, FQGTGA. V was trimmed by 0 bases and J by 5 bases, leaving 6 bases between them. CDR3 sequence reads: CASSLTFEDTQYF. The CDR3 DNA reads TGTGCCAGCAGCTTAACGTTTGAAGATACGCAGTATTTT.

This clonotype was seen a handful of times. V usage is TRBV13 and J usage is TRBJ2-2; D ambiguous. CDR1 and CDR2 (germline): PRHDT, FYEKMQ (reference sequence). V gave up 2 bases and J gave up 6 bases, with 7 bases separating them. The length of the CDR3 is 13 residues. CDR3 protein: CASSLISAGELFF. The CDR3 DNA follows: TGTGCCAGCAGCTTAATTTCCGCCGGGGAGCTGTTTTTT.

This sequence joins TRBV20-1 and TRBJ1-3; D uncertain. The CDR3 length is 13 residues. V dropped 5 bases and J dropped 0 bases, with 8 bases sitting between them. CDR1 is DFQATT and CDR2 is SNEGSKA in the germline V gene (reference sequence). DNA for the CDR3: TGCAGTGCTGTTCGTTTCTCTGGAAACACCATATATTTT. Its translation is CSAVRFSGNTIYF.